Sequencing of this TCR beta chain was carried out in a study of cytomegalovirus exposure and HLA in healthy donors. For the study at large: Clustering assigned 70% to 85% of the 350 to 400 genotyped donors to the Caucasian-associated ancestry cluster.

PCR involved 60 Vbeta and 13 Jbeta primers. TCRdb's copy holds only in-frame clones and misses some; the assay was immunoSEQ multiplex PCR. This sample has about 110,000 clones, with about 81% found just once. As concerns this clone: Its antigen is still unknown.

V gave up 3 bases and J gave up 0 bases, with 9 bases separating them. The germline V gene has CDR1 MNHEY and CDR2 SMNVEV (reference sequence). This CDR3 region has 14 residues. Findings and caveats of the study: Some segments of the V type, notably TRBV6-2 and TRBV6-3, were excluded as indistinguishable. Later analysis suggested links between common viral pathogens and several top significant clusters.

The TCR comes from a male donor in good health and CMV-seropositive. The genes are TRBV27 and TRBJ2-7, with a tentative D call TRBD1 (6 bases). Sequencing was performed on PBMCs. CDR3 residues: CASSFQGYSYEQYF. CDR3 coding DNA: TGTGCCAGCAGTTTTCAGGGGTACTCCTACGAGCAGTACTTC.